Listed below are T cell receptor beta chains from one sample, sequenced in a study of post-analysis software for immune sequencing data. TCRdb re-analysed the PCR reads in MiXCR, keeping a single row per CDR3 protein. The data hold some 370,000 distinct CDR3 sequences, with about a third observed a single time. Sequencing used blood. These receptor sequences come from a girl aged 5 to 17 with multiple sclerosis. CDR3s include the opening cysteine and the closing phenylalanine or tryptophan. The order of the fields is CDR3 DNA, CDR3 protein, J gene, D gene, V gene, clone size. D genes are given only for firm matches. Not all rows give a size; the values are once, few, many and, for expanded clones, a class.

CDR3 DNA: TGCAGCGTTTCGACAGGGGTCCCTTCCTACGAGCAGTACTTC; CDR3 protein: CSVSTGVPSYEQYF; J gene: TRBJ2-7; D gene: TRBD1; V gene: TRBV29-1; clone size: NA
CDR3 DNA: TGCGCCAGCAGCCAAGAATGGCAGGGGACTGGGACCCAGTACTTC; CDR3 protein: CASSQEWQGTGTQYF; J gene: TRBJ2-5; D gene: NA; V gene: TRBV4-1; clone size: NA
CDR3 DNA: TGTGCCAGCAGCCGGGCGACAACCTACAATGAGCAGTTCTTC; CDR3 protein: CASSRATTYNEQFF; J gene: TRBJ2-1; D gene: NA; V gene: TRBV7-9; clone size: NA
CDR3 DNA: TGTGCCTTGTCACGGGGGGATAATTCACCCCTCCACTTT; CDR3 protein: CALSRGDNSPLHF; J gene: TRBJ1-6; D gene: NA; V gene: TRBV30; clone size: NA
CDR3 DNA: TGTGCCAACAGTTCCACTTTAGGGGGCAGGTACAATGAGCAGTTCTTC; CDR3 protein: CANSSTLGGRYNEQFF; J gene: TRBJ2-1; D gene: TRBD1; V gene: TRBV6-2/TRBV6-3; clone size: NA
CDR3 DNA: TGTGCCAGCAGCTTAGATAGGGACAGGGGACGAGGCGAGCAGTACTTC; CDR3 protein: CASSLDRDRGRGEQYF; J gene: TRBJ2-7; D gene: TRBD1; V gene: TRBV7-2; clone size: once
CDR3 DNA: TGTGCCAGCAGCTCCGGACTAGCGGGGGCACCCAACAATGAGCAGTTCTTC; CDR3 protein: CASSSGLAGAPNNEQFF; J gene: TRBJ2-1; D gene: TRBD2; V gene: TRBV7-9; clone size: NA
CDR3 DNA: TGCAGTGCTAGGAGGGGGACAAACACTGAAGCTTTCTTT; CDR3 protein: CSARRGTNTEAFF; J gene: TRBJ1-1; D gene: NA; V gene: TRBV20-1; clone size: NA
CDR3 DNA: TGTGCCAGCAGTTACAGGGGGCAGGAGCCCCAGCATTTT; CDR3 protein: CASSYRGQEPQHF; J gene: TRBJ1-5; D gene: TRBD1; V gene: TRBV6-5; clone size: NA
CDR3 DNA: TGCAGCGCCACTGAGGGGAGGGGGAACGCTGAAGCTTTCTTT; CDR3 protein: CSATEGRGNAEAFF; J gene: TRBJ1-1; D gene: NA; V gene: TRBV20-1; clone size: few
CDR3 DNA: TGTGCCAGCAGTTGGACAGTGCCCTTTTACGAGCAGTACTTC; CDR3 protein: CASSWTVPFYEQYF; J gene: TRBJ2-7; D gene: NA; V gene: TRBV12-3/TRBV12-4; clone size: NA
CDR3 DNA: TGTGCCAGCAGCCAAGACCCCGAAGGCTACGAGCAGTACTTC; CDR3 protein: CASSQDPEGYEQYF; J gene: TRBJ2-7; D gene: NA; V gene: TRBV4-2; clone size: NA
CDR3 DNA: TGTGCCAGCTCACCCATTATGGACAGTTACGAGCAGTACTTC; CDR3 protein: CASSPIMDSYEQYF; J gene: TRBJ2-7; D gene: NA; V gene: TRBV18; clone size: NA
CDR3 DNA: TGTGCCAGCAGCCCCAGCGACCTCTCCTACGAGCAGTACTTC; CDR3 protein: CASSPSDLSYEQYF; J gene: TRBJ2-7; D gene: NA; V gene: TRBV9; clone size: NA
CDR3 DNA: TGTGCCGCGAGCGGGGGGTTTACAGATACGCAGTATTTT; CDR3 protein: CAASGGFTDTQYF; J gene: TRBJ2-3; D gene: TRBD2; V gene: TRBV11-3; clone size: few
CDR3 DNA: TGCGCCAGCAGCCAGGGACAGGAACTAAACGAGCAGTACTTC; CDR3 protein: CASSQGQELNEQYF; J gene: TRBJ2-7; D gene: TRBD1; V gene: TRBV5-1; clone size: NA
CDR3 DNA: TGCGCCAGCAGCCAATACGTGGGTTCTAGTCAGCCCCAGCATTTT; CDR3 protein: CASSQYVGSSQPQHF; J gene: TRBJ1-5; D gene: NA; V gene: TRBV4-1; clone size: NA
CDR3 DNA: TGTGCCAGCAGTGACGCCTCGGCGTCAACGGCGGACGAGCAGTTCTTC; CDR3 protein: CASSDASASTADEQFF; J gene: TRBJ2-1; D gene: NA; V gene: TRBV6-4; clone size: once
CDR3 DNA: TGCAGCGTTTTTCCTAGGGGCAGCACAGATACGCAGTATTTT; CDR3 protein: CSVFPRGSTDTQYF; J gene: TRBJ2-3; D gene: NA; V gene: TRBV29-1; clone size: NA
CDR3 DNA: TGTGCCAGCAGATTACTATCGCTAGCGGGGGGGCGTCGGGAGACCCAGTACTTC; CDR3 protein: CASRLLSLAGGRRETQYF; J gene: TRBJ2-5; D gene: TRBD2; V gene: TRBV12-3/TRBV12-4; clone size: NA
CDR3 DNA: TGTGCCAGCAGTATCACAGGGGGAAGGGACTATGGCTACACCTTC; CDR3 protein: CASSITGGRDYGYTF; J gene: TRBJ1-2; D gene: TRBD1; V gene: TRBV28; clone size: NA
CDR3 DNA: TGTGCCAGCAGTGACGGGAATCAGCCCCAGCATTTT; CDR3 protein: CASSDGNQPQHF; J gene: TRBJ1-5; D gene: NA; V gene: TRBV25-1; clone size: NA
CDR3 DNA: TGCGCCAGCAGCTTGCAGGCAGGGGTCTACAATGAGCAGTTCTTC; CDR3 protein: CASSLQAGVYNEQFF; J gene: TRBJ2-1; D gene: NA; V gene: TRBV5-1; clone size: NA
CDR3 DNA: TGTGCCAGCAGGCGCGGGGGGTACAATGAGCAGTTCTTC; CDR3 protein: CASRRGGYNEQFF; J gene: TRBJ2-1; D gene: TRBD2; V gene: TRBV5-6; clone size: NA
CDR3 DNA: TGTGCCAGCAGCTCCGGTTTATTTCTCCAAGAGACCCAGTACTTC; CDR3 protein: CASSSGLFLQETQYF; J gene: TRBJ2-5; D gene: NA; V gene: TRBV12-3/TRBV12-4; clone size: NA
CDR3 DNA: TGTGCCAGCAGTGAACAGGGGGGTATGGAGCAGTACTTC; CDR3 protein: CASSEQGGMEQYF; J gene: TRBJ2-7; D gene: NA; V gene: TRBV2; clone size: NA
CDR3 DNA: TGTGCCAGCAGCCCCACAGGGGTTGAGCAGTTCTTC; CDR3 protein: CASSPTGVEQFF; J gene: TRBJ2-1; D gene: TRBD1; V gene: TRBV7-9; clone size: NA
CDR3 DNA: TGCAGGGCACTGCAGGCGGACACTGAAGCTTTCTTT; CDR3 protein: CRALQADTEAFF; J gene: TRBJ1-1; D gene: NA; V gene: TRBV20-1; clone size: NA
CDR3 DNA: TGCAGTGCTAGAGAGGTCCTGATCTCCTACAATGAGCAGTTCTTC; CDR3 protein: CSAREVLISYNEQFF; J gene: TRBJ2-1; D gene: NA; V gene: TRBV20-1; clone size: NA
CDR3 DNA: TGTGCCAGCAGCCAAGACGGCGCGGGGGGGTACTCTCTAAAGACCCAGTACTTC; CDR3 protein: CASSQDGAGGYSLKTQYF; J gene: TRBJ2-5; D gene: TRBD2; V gene: TRBV14; clone size: NA
CDR3 DNA: TGCAGTGCTACCGACGCCACGGACAGGGTCTACACCTTC; CDR3 protein: CSATDATDRVYTF; J gene: TRBJ1-2; D gene: TRBD1; V gene: TRBV20-1; clone size: NA
CDR3 DNA: TGTGCCAGCAGTTGGGACAGGGAGAACGAGCAGTACTTC; CDR3 protein: CASSWDRENEQYF; J gene: TRBJ2-7; D gene: TRBD1; V gene: TRBV28; clone size: NA
CDR3 DNA: TGTGCCAGCAGTCCTCGACATGGAGGAGACTACGAGCAGTACTTC; CDR3 protein: CASSPRHGGDYEQYF; J gene: TRBJ2-7; D gene: NA; V gene: TRBV12-3/TRBV12-4; clone size: NA
CDR3 DNA: TGTGCCAGCGGTCGTGTAAGGACTAGAGAGGAGACCCAGTACTTC; CDR3 protein: CASGRVRTREETQYF; J gene: TRBJ2-5; D gene: TRBD2; V gene: TRBV2; clone size: NA
CDR3 DNA: TGTGCCAGCAGTCCGATGACTAGCGGCTACGAGCAGTACTTC; CDR3 protein: CASSPMTSGYEQYF; J gene: TRBJ2-7; D gene: TRBD2; V gene: TRBV27; clone size: few
CDR3 DNA: TGTGCCAGCAGTTGGGACCCAGGGGGTGAAGCTTTCTTT; CDR3 protein: CASSWDPGGEAFF; J gene: TRBJ1-1; D gene: TRBD1; V gene: TRBV7-3; clone size: few
CDR3 DNA: TGCAGTGCCTTGGAGCTGAACACTGAAGCTTTCTTT; CDR3 protein: CSALELNTEAFF; J gene: TRBJ1-1; D gene: NA; V gene: TRBV20-1; clone size: NA
CDR3 DNA: TGCGCCAGCAGCCAAGATTGGGGAGCAGGAGCTAGATATGGCTACACCTTC; CDR3 protein: CASSQDWGAGARYGYTF; J gene: TRBJ1-2; D gene: NA; V gene: TRBV4-1; clone size: NA
CDR3 DNA: TGCGCCAGCAGCCAAGATCGACCTGGGGATGGCTACACCTTC; CDR3 protein: CASSQDRPGDGYTF; J gene: TRBJ1-2; D gene: NA; V gene: TRBV4-3; clone size: NA
CDR3 DNA: TGTGCCAGCAGGCCTACAGGGATCCGAGAAGAGACTGGCTACGAGCAGTACTTC; CDR3 protein: CASRPTGIREETGYEQYF; J gene: TRBJ2-7; D gene: NA; V gene: TRBV7-9; clone size: NA
CDR3 DNA: TGTGCCAGCAGCTTGTGGGCAGGGGGTTCACCCCTCCACTTT; CDR3 protein: CASSLWAGGSPLHF; J gene: TRBJ1-6; D gene: TRBD1; V gene: TRBV5-5; clone size: NA
CDR3 DNA: TGTGCCAGCAGGGCAGGGCTTTATGGGGAGCAGTTCTTC; CDR3 protein: CASRAGLYGEQFF; J gene: TRBJ2-1; D gene: NA; V gene: TRBV28; clone size: NA
CDR3 DNA: TGTGCCAGCAGTTATACATCCGGGACAGGGACAGCCGGTGAAAAACTGTTTTTT; CDR3 protein: CASSYTSGTGTAGEKLFF; J gene: TRBJ1-4; D gene: TRBD1; V gene: TRBV6-5; clone size: few
CDR3 DNA: TGTGCCAGCAGTGAGTCACCGGGACACCCGAACACTGAAGCTTTCTTT; CDR3 protein: CASSESPGHPNTEAFF; J gene: TRBJ1-1; D gene: NA; V gene: TRBV6-4; clone size: NA
CDR3 DNA: TGTGCCAGCGGCGACAACAGGGAGTACGGCTACACCTTC; CDR3 protein: CASGDNREYGYTF; J gene: TRBJ1-2; D gene: NA; V gene: TRBV7-9; clone size: NA
CDR3 DNA: TGTGCCAGCAGCGTAGAGGGCAGGATCGTTGACGAGCAGTACTTC; CDR3 protein: CASSVEGRIVDEQYF; J gene: TRBJ2-7; D gene: NA; V gene: TRBV9; clone size: NA
CDR3 DNA: TGCAGTGCTAGAGAAAGAGGGTGGGGGGAGACCCAGTACTTC; CDR3 protein: CSARERGWGETQYF; J gene: TRBJ2-5; D gene: NA; V gene: TRBV20-1; clone size: many
CDR3 DNA: TGTGCCAGCAGCTATACTCCTGACAGGGAGTGGAATGGCTACACCTTC; CDR3 protein: CASSYTPDREWNGYTF; J gene: TRBJ1-2; D gene: TRBD1; V gene: TRBV7-9; clone size: NA